The 7 T cell receptor beta chains given below trace back to one sample, sequenced in a study of fetal regulatory T cell absence and autoimmunity. Assay: immunoSEQ multiplex PCR; the TCRdb copy retains only in-frame clones and omits some. The sample has some 50,000 clones; roughly 80% are singletons. Sequencing was carried out using cord blood. These TCRs come from a newborn boy with IPEX syndrome.

J is TRBJ2-3 and V is TRBV7-6; the match to TRBD1 covers 9 bases. Trimming took 4 bases from V and 5 from J; bases not matched to a gene: 4. The CDR3 totals 14 residues. CDR1 and CDR2 (germline): SGHVS, FNYEAQ. DNA for the CDR3: TGTGCCAGCAGCTCCACAGGGGGCCAAGATACGCAGTATTTT. Protein sequence: CASSSTGGQDTQYF.

This chain links TRBV10-3 with TRBJ1-6; maybe TRBD1 (5 bases). Germline loops: CDR1 ENHRY, CDR2 SYGVKD. CDR3 length: 15 residues. V lost 0 bases to trimming and J lost 6 bases, with 9 bases between them. DNA for the CDR3: TGTGCCATCAGTGAGTCTTCAGGGCTTAATTCACCCCTCCACTTT. Protein: CAISESSGLNSPLHF.

The V call is TRBV21-1, the J call TRBJ2-2; the table's D gene call, TRBD1, was not cross checked with the DNA. TRBV21-1 is classified as a pseudogene. The CDR3 totals 20 residues. The CDR3 sequence is CASSKVPSRVRNKNTGELFF. CDR3 DNA sequence: TGTGCCAGCAGCAAAGTCCCAAGCAGGGTTCGAAATAAGAACACCGGGGAGCTGTTTTTT.

V is TRBV4-1 and J is TRBJ2-5, with 7 bases that match TRBD1. Germline values: CDR1 MGHRA, CDR2 YSYEKL. The trim removed 0 bases at V and 5 bases at J, leaving 9 bases unmatched. The CDR3 extends over 16 amino acids. DNA of the CDR3: TGCGCCAGCAGCCAAGAACTAGGGGGCGGCTTGGAGACCCAGTACTTC. Protein product: CASSQELGGGLETQYF.

Only one count was recorded for this clone. In DNA form, the CDR3 reads TGCGCCAGCAGTGACAGCACAGATACGCAGTATTTT. Translating it yields CASSDSTDTQYF. This chain links TRBV10-1 with TRBJ2-3; no firm D call. Germline CDR1 reads WNHNN; CDR2 reads SYGVQD (reference sequence). CDR3 length equals 12 residues. V was trimmed by 3 bases and J by 0 bases, leaving 1 base between them.

This sequence joins TRBV9 and TRBJ2-1; no definite D call. V was pared by 3 bases and J by 5 bases, with 9 bases between. CDR1 and CDR2 from the germline V gene are SGDLS and YYNGEE. CDR3 length equals 13 residues. CDR3 DNA sequence: TGTGCCAGCAGCGCCCTCGTTGACAATGAGCAGTTCTTC. Protein: CASSALVDNEQFF.

This chain uses TRBV6-5 with TRBJ1-6; no definite D call. Germline assignment: CDR1 MNHEY and CDR2 SVGAGI. CDR3 size: 13 residues. The ends were cut back, 2 bases at V and 10 bases at J, with 9 bases in the middle. The DNA for the CDR3 is TGTGCCAGCAGTTACAATCGGTTCTCACCCCTCCACTTT. Translated: CASSYNRFSPLHF.